This entry is about one T cell receptor (beta chain). This sample is part of a study of OX40 agonist ivuxolimab in advanced cancers. CDR1 is KGHSH and CDR2 is LQKENI in the germline V gene. V was cut by 1 base and J by 4 bases, with 6 bases left in between. The CDR3 is 13 residues long. Method: immunoSEQ multiplex PCR; TCRdb's copy keeps in-frame clones and lacks some. This sample has tens of thousands of clones; approximately 85% occur once, and the top ten carry roughly 0.22%. The TCR originated in an adult with an advanced solid tumor such as melanoma, head and neck, liver or kidney cancer. The input for sequencing was CD4+ or CD8+ T cells sorted from blood, taken in a trial of the OX40 agonist ivuxolimab. The genes are TRBV18 and TRBJ2-3, with D unclear. CDR3 amino acids: CASSPQRPDTQYF. In nucleotides, the CDR3 is TGTGCCAGCTCACCACAGAGGCCAGATACGCAGTATTTT.